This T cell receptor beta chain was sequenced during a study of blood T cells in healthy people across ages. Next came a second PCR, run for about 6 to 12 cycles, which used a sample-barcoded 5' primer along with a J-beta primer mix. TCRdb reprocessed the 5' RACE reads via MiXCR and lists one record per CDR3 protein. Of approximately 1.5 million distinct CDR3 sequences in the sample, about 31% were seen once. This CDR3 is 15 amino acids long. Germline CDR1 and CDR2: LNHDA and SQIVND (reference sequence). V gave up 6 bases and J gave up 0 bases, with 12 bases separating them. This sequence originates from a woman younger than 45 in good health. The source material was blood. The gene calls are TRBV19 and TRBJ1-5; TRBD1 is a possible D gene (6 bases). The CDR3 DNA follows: TGTGCCAGTAGATCGGGGACACTTAGCAATCAGCCCCAGCATTTT. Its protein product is CASRSGTLSNQPQHF.